A single sample gave rise to the 18 T cell receptor beta chains below, sequenced in a study of post-analysis software for immune sequencing data. cDNA libraries of TCR beta carried unique molecular identifiers. TCRdb re-called the PCR reads with MiXCR, one entry per CDR3 protein. This sample yields 650,000 to 850,000 distinct CDR3 sequences, of which more than 45% are seen a single time; roughly 4.4% belongs to the top ten. The study, taken as a whole, reports: When patients were compared with controls, roughly five TRBV segments were more frequent, TRBV5-6, TRBV5-1 and TRBV20-1 among them.

These TCRs' antigens remain unknown. Sequenced: blood. Source of these receptors: a girl under 18 with multiple sclerosis.

Remarks on this clonotype: One junction end disagrees with the germline gene, perhaps due to a read error. The genes are TRBV5-1 and TRBJ2-7; 7 nucleotides agree with TRBD1. Germline V gives CDR1 SGHRS, CDR2 YFSETQ. The CDR3 covers 16 residues. CDR3 DNA sequence: TGCGCCAGCAGCAAGTACCGGGACAGCTCGTCCTGCGAGCAGTACTTC. It yields the protein CASSKYRDSSSCEQYF.

The table lists this clonotype with a few counts. V gene TRBV25-1 combines with J gene TRBJ2-5, with D maybe TRBD2 (7 bases). The V end lost 4 bases, the J end lost 5 bases, and 14 bases lay between the germline ends. Germline V gene data show CDR1 as MGHDK and CDR2 as SYGVNS. This CDR3 comprises 14 residues. The CDR3 spells CASSAQRGGETQYF. The CDR3 nucleotides are TGTGCCAGCAGTGCCCAGAGGGGGGGGGAGACCCAGTACTTC.

V is TRBV7-9 and J is TRBJ2-7; D is undetermined. Judging by the DNA end, TRBJ2-5 fits better; the J call may be wrong. The CDR3 spans 12 residues. Germline lookup yields CDR1 SEHNR and CDR2 FQNEAQ (reference sequence). The DNA for the CDR3 is TGTGCCAGCAGCTTTAACCGGGAGACCCAGTACTTC. Its protein is CASSFNRETQYF.

This clonotype was detected a few times. The rearrangement uses TRBV7-6 and TRBJ2-7, with TRBD2 identical over 11 bases. The CDR3 is 15 residues long. Germline lookup yields CDR1 SGHVS and CDR2 FNYEAQ. V was pared by 5 bases and J by 3 bases, with 6 bases of the junction left unmatched. The CDR3 region is CASSMTSGTNYEQYF. DNA of the CDR3: TGTGCCAGCAGCATGACTAGCGGGACCAACTACGAGCAGTACTTC. Combining the CDR3 with reference TRBV7-6 and TRBJ2-7 gives the whole variable domain GAGVSQSPRYKVTKRGQDVALRCDPISGHVSLYWYRQALGQGPEFLTYFNYEAQQDKSGLPNDRFSAERPEGSISTLTIQRTEQRDSAMYRCASSMTSGTNYEQYFGPGTRLTVT.

This clonotype occurred a few times. The DNA of the CDR3 is TGCAGCGCCGAGGACAGAGTAGAGACCCAGTACTTC. It encodes CSAEDRVETQYF. V gene TRBV29-1 combines with J gene TRBJ2-5; TRBD1 might be the D (6 bases). Trimming stripped 7 bases from V and 4 bases from J, with 13 bases between. This CDR3 is built from 12 residues. Germline-derived CDR1 and CDR2 are SQVTM and ANQGSEA.

The rearrangement joins TRBV27 to TRBJ2-5, with D perhaps being TRBD1 or TRBD2 (6 bases each). Between the trimmed V and J ends, which lost 4 bases and 0 bases, there was a span of 12 bases. The V gene's germline CDR1 is MNHEY and CDR2 SMNVEV (reference sequence). This CDR3 region has 15 residues. The CDR3 bases are TGTGCCAGCAGTTCTCTAGGGGGGTACCAAGAGACCCAGTACTTC. Protein sequence: CASSSLGGYQETQYF.

This chain links TRBV2 with TRBJ2-4, with D maybe TRBD1 (5 bases). V shed 6 bases and J shed 0 bases, with 6 bases lying between them. Germline V CDR1 and CDR2: SNHLY, FYNNEI. The CDR3 covers 13 residues. The CDR3 spells CASSREAKNIQYF. CDR3 nucleotide sequence: TGTGCCAGCAGCAGGGAAGCCAAAAACATTCAGTACTTC.

The gene calls are TRBV2 and TRBJ2-1; D remains unclear. V was shortened by 6 bases and J by 4 bases, with 13 bases between the two germline ends. The germline CDR1 and CDR2 sequences are SNHLY and FYNNEI. The CDR3 is 14 amino acids. CDR3 sequence: CASRQTNLYNEQFF. CDR3 in DNA: TGTGCCAGCAGACAGACCAACTTATACAATGAGCAGTTCTTC.

This clonotype was counted between two and nine times. This chain uses TRBV29-1 with TRBJ1-4, with a tentative D call TRBD1 (6 bases). The ends were cut back, 5 bases at V and 0 bases at J, with 10 bases in the middle. Looked up from germline, CDR1 is SQVTM and CDR2 is ANQGSEA. The CDR3 contains 14 residues. CDR3 sequence reads: CSVPGDATNEKLFF. The DNA for the CDR3 is TGCAGCGTTCCAGGGGATGCAACTAATGAAAAACTGTTTTTT.

This clonotype was seen more than once but under ten times. The V gene is TRBV6-2 or TRBV6-3, the J gene TRBJ2-1; a weak D match, TRBD2 (5 bases). V was trimmed by 7 bases and J by 10 bases, leaving 11 bases between them. The CDR3 has 11 amino acids. Germline CDR1 and CDR2: MNHEY and SVGEGT. In DNA, the CDR3 is TGTGCCAGCACCAAAAAGCGGGAGCAGTTCTTC. It codes for CASTKKREQFF.

The chain couples TRBV6-1 to TRBJ1-5; D is possibly TRBD1 (6 bases). The CDR3 is 16 amino acids. With 4 bases removed from V and 0 bases from J, the gap between germline ends came to 13 bases. From germline, CDR1 is MNHNS and CDR2 SASEGT. This chain's CDR3 is CASSGGAVNSNQPQHF. The CDR3 DNA follows: TGTGCCAGCAGTGGGGGGGCAGTCAATAGCAATCAGCCCCAGCATTTT.

This chain links TRBV27 with TRBJ2-7; D is perhaps TRBD1 or TRBD2 (5 bases each). Trimming cost V 8 bases and J 1 base, with 15 bases left between them. The CDR3 contains 14 residues. CDR1 MNHEY and CDR2 SMNVEV come from the germline V gene (reference sequence). The CDR3 nucleotides read TGTGCCAGCGGACATCCCGGGGATTCCTACGAGCAGTACTTC. Amino acid sequence: CASGHPGDSYEQYF.

About this clonotype itself: The junction differs from germline at one of its ends, possibly a read error. The chain couples TRBV12-3 or TRBV12-4 to TRBJ2-7; TRBD2 might be the D (5 bases). CDR3 length equals 13 residues. The CDR3 sequence: CANSEGSPYEQYF. In nucleotides, the CDR3 is TGTGCCAACAGTGAGGGTTCCCCCTACGAGCAGTACTTC.

This clonotype has only a few counts. This chain uses TRBV7-3 with TRBJ2-3; a possible D gene is TRBD2 (7 bases). The CDR3 spans 15 residues. The V gene's germline CDR1 is SGHTA and CDR2 FQGTGA. The V end lost 1 base, the J end lost 5 bases, and 13 bases lay between the germline ends. CDR3 bases: TGTGCCAGCAGCTTAAAGGGGGGGGCTGGAGATACGCAGTATTTT. Protein sequence: CASSLKGGAGDTQYF.

This clonotype has only a few counts. The chain employs TRBV20-1 and TRBJ2-3, with 7 bases lining up with TRBD2. The V and J ends lost 5 bases and 0 bases, in that order; junction bases with no gene match: 8. Germline V lookup: CDR1 DFQATT, CDR2 SNEGSKA (reference sequence). CDR3 length equals 15 residues. CDR3 nucleotide sequence: TGCAGTGCTGCTACTTTGCGGGAGAGCACAGATACGCAGTATTTT. This encodes CSAATLRESTDTQYF.

The V and J genes are TRBV29-1 and TRBJ2-1; D unresolved. The CDR3 is 13 amino acids. From germline, CDR1 is SQVTM and CDR2 ANQGSEA. Trimming cost V 7 bases and J 0 bases, with 10 bases left between them. CDR3 sequence reads: CSGQLSSYNEQFF. DNA of the CDR3: TGCAGCGGTCAGCTAAGCTCCTACAATGAGCAGTTCTTC.

This clonotype has more than one count but fewer than ten. The chain has TRBV3-1 and TRBJ2-7, with D possibly TRBD2 on 6 matching bases. Germline CDR1 reads LGHDT; CDR2 reads YNNKEL (reference sequence). The germline V and J ends were trimmed by 5 bases and 2 bases, with 13 bases remaining between them. The CDR3 totals 14 residues. CDR3 nucleotide sequence: TGTGCCAGCAGCTTATTTAGCGGAACCTACGAGCAGTACTTC. Its protein product is CASSLFSGTYEQYF.

This clonotype was counted a few times. The rearrangement uses TRBV7-2 and TRBJ2-3; no firm D call. V was pared by 3 bases and J by 0 bases, with 16 bases between. Germline values: CDR1 SGHTA, CDR2 FQGNSA. The CDR3 is made up of 17 amino acids. Written as DNA, the CDR3 is TGTGCCAGCAGCTTGTCTGCGTGGATCCCAAGCACAGATACGCAGTATTTT. This translates into CASSLSAWIPSTDTQYF.